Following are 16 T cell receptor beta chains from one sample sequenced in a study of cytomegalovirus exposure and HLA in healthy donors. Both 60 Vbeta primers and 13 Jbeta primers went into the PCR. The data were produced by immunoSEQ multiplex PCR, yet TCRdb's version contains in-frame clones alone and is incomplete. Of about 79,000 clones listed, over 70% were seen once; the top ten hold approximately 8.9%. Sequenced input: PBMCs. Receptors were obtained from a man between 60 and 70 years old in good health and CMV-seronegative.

The CDR3 DNA reads as TGTGCCAGCAGTGAGTTCAGGAGGGGGAACACTGAAGCTTTCTTT. It yields the protein CASSEFRRGNTEAFF. The chain employs TRBV2 and TRBJ1-1; tentatively, D is TRBD1 (5 bases). V was shortened by 3 bases and J by 1 base, with 12 bases between the two germline ends. Germline lookup yields CDR1 SNHLY and CDR2 FYNNEI. The CDR3 runs 15 residues.

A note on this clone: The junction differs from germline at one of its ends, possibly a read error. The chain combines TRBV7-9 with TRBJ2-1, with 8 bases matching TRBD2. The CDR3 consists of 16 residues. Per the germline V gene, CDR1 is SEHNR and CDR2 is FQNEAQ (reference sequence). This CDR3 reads CSSSLVGGATKDEQFF. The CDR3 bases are TGTTCCAGCAGCTTAGTCGGGGGGGCCACTAAGGATGAGCAGTTCTTC. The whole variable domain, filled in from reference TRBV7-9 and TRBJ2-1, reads DTGVSQNPRHKITKRGQNVTFRCDPISEHNRLYWYRQTLGQGPEFLTYFQNEAQLEKSRLLSDRFSAERPKGSFSTLEIQRTEQGDSAMYLCSSSLVGGATKDEQFFGPGTRLTVL.

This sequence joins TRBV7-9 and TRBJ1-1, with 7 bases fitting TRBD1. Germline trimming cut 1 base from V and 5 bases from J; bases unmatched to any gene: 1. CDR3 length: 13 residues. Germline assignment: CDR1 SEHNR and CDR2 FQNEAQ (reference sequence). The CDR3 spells CASSLETGTEAFF. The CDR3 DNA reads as TGTGCCAGCAGCTTAGAGACAGGGACTGAAGCTTTCTTT.

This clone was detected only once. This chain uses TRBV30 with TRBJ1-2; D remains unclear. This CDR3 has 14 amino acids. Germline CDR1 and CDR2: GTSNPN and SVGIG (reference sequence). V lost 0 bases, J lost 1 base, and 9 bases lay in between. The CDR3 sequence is CAWSVGSGNYGYTF. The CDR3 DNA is TGTGCCTGGAGTGTCGGGTCGGGTAACTATGGCTACACCTTC.

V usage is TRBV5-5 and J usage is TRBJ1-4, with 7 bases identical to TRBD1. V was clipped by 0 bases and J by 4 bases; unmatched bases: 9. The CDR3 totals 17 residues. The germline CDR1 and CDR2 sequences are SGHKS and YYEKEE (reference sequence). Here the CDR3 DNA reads TGTGCCAGCAGCTTGGGCCAAGGACAGGCCCTTAATGAAAAACTGTTTTTT. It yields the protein CASSLGQGQALNEKLFF.

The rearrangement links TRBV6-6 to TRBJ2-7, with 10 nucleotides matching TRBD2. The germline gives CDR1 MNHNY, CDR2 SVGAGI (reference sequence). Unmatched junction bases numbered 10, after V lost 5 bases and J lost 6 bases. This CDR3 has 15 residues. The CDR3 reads CASSPPAGGLREQYF. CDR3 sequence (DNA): TGTGCCAGCAGTCCCCCAGCGGGGGGGCTTCGCGAGCAGTACTTC.

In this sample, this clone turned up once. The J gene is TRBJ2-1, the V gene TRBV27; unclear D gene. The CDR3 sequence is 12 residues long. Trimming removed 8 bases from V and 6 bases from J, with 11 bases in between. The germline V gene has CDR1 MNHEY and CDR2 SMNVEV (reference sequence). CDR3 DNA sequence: TGTGCCAGCGGGTGGCCTAGCAATGAGCAGTTCTTC. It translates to CASGWPSNEQFF.

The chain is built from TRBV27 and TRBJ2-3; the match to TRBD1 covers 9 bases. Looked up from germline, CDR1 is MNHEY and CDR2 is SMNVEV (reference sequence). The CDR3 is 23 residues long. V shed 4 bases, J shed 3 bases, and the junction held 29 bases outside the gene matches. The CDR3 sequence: CASSSFDPGQGMRQEKVTDTQYF. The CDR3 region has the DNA TGTGCCAGCAGTTCTTTCGACCCGGGACAGGGTATGAGGCAGGAAAAGGTGACAGATACGCAGTATTTT.

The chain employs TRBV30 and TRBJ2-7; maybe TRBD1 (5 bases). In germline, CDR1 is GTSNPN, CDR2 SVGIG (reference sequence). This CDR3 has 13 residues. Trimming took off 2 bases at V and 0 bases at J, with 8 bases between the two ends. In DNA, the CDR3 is TGTGCCTGGAGTTTGGACACCTCCTACGAGCAGTACTTC. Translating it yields CAWSLDTSYEQYF.

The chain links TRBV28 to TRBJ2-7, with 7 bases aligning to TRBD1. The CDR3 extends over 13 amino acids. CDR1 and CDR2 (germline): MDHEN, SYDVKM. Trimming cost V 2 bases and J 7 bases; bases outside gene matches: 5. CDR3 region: CASSLGTVREQYF. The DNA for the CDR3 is TGTGCCAGCAGTTTAGGGACAGTTCGGGAGCAGTACTTC. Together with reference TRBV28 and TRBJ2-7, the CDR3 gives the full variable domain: DVKVTQSSRYLVKRTGEKVFLECVQDMDHENMFWYRQDPGLGLRLIYFSYDVKMKEKGDIPEGYSVSREKKERFSLILESASTNQTSMYLCASSLGTVREQYFGPGTRLTVT.

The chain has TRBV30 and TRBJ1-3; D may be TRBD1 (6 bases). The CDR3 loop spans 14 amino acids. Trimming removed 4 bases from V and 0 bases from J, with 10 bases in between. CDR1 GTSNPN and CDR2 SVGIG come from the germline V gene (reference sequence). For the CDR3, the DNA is TGTGCCTGGACGGGAGGGGGCTCTGGAAACACCATATATTTT. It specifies CAWTGGGSGNTIYF.

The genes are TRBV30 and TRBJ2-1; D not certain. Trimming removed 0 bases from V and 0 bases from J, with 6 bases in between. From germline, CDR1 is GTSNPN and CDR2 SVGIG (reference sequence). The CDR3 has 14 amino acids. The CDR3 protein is CAWSVSSSYNEQFF. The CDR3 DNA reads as TGTGCCTGGAGTGTCTCGAGCTCCTACAATGAGCAGTTCTTC.

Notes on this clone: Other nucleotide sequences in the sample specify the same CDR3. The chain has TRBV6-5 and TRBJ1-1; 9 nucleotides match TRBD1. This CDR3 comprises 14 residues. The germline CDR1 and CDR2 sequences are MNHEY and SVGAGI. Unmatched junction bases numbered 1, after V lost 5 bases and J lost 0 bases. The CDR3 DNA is TGTGCCAGCAGTAGGGACAGGGTGAACACTGAAGCTTTCTTT. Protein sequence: CASSRDRVNTEAFF.

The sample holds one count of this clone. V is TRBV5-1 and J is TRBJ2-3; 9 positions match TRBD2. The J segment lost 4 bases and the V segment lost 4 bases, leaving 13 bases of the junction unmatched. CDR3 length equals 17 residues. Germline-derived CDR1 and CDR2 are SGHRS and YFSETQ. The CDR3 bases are TGCGCCAGCAGCCCTACGGCGGGGGGGCCTAACTCAGATACGCAGTATTTT. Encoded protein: CASSPTAGGPNSDTQYF.

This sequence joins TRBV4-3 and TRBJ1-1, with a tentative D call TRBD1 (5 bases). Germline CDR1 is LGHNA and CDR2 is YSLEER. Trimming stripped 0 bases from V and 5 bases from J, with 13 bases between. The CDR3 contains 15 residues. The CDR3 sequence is CASSQDWGGRTEAFF. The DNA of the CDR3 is TGCGCCAGCAGCCAAGATTGGGGGGGACGGACTGAAGCTTTCTTT.

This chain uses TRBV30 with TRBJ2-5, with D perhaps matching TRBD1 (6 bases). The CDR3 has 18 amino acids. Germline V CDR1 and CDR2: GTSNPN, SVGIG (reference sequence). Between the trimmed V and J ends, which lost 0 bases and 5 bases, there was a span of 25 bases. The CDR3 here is CAWSVQGSRTRGWETQYF. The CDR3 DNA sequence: TGTGCCTGGAGTGTACAGGGTTCTAGGACCCGGGGTTGGGAGACCCAGTACTTC. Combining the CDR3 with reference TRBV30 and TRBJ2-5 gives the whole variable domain SQTIHQWPATLVQPVGSPLSLECTVEGTSNPNLYWYRQAAGRGLQLLFYSVGIGQISSEVPQNLSASRPQDRQFILSSKKLLLSDSGFYLCAWSVQGSRTRGWETQYFGPGTRLLVL.